The clone carrying this TCR beta chain was seen only a few times. No antigen is known for it. This sample stems from a study of blood T cells in healthy people across ages. The V and J ends lost 6 bases and 0 bases respectively, with 13 bases between them. The CDR3 totals 15 residues. In germline, CDR1 is SNHLY, CDR2 FYNNEI. The authors ran a second PCR of about 6 to 12 cycles using a sample-barcoded 5' primer and a J-beta primer mix. MiXCR was run by TCRdb on the 5' RACE reads, yielding one entry per CDR3 protein. Among some 1.4 million distinct CDR3 sequences, 35% to 45% were seen once, and the ten largest hold roughly 7.9%. Broader study findings: Significant beta diversity loss was already apparent by age around 36, declining roughly linearly. Whereas aged donors had fewer naive CD4+ cells, long-lived donors had more of them and higher diversity.

The V and J genes are TRBV2 and TRBJ2-3, with D possibly being TRBD1 (5 bases). This receptor was taken from a woman aged 18-29 years in good health. The sample comprised blood. For the CDR3, the DNA is TGTGCCAGCAGCGAATCTCGACAGAGCACAGATACGCAGTATTTT. Translating gives CASSESRQSTDTQYF.